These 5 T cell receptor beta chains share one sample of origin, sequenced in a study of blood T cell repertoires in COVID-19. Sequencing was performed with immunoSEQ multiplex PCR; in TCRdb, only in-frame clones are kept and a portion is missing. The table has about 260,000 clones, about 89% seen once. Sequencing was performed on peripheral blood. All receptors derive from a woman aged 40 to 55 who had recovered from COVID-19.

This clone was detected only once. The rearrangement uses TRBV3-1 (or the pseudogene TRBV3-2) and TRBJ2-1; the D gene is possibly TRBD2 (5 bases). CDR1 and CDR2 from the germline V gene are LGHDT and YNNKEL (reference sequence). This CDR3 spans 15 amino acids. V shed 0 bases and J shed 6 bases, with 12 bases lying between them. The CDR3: CASSQEGAVPNEQFF. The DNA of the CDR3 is TGTGCCAGCAGCCAAGAAGGAGCGGTTCCCAATGAGCAGTTCTTC.

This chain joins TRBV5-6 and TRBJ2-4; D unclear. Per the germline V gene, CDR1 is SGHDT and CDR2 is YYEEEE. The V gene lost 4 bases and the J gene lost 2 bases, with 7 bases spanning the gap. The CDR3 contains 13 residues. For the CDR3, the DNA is TGTGCCAGCAGCCATTCCCCCAAAAACATTCAGTACTTC. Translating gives CASSHSPKNIQYF.

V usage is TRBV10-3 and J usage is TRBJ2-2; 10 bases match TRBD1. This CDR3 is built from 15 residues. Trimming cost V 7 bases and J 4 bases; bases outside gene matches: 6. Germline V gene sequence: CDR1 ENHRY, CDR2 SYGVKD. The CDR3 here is CAIKRGQGTTGELFF. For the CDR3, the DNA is TGTGCCATCAAAAGGGGACAGGGGACCACCGGGGAGCTGTTTTTT.

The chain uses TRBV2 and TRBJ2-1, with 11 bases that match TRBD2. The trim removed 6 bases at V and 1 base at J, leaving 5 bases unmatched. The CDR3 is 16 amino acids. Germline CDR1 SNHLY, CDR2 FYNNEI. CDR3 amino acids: CASRALAGGSYNEQFF. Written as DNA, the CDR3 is TGTGCCAGCAGGGCCCTAGCGGGGGGATCCTACAATGAGCAGTTCTTC.

CDR3 nucleotides: TGTGCCAGCAGTCTATTAGCGGGGGGGCGAGGGGATACGCAGTATTTT. This gives the protein CASSLLAGGRGDTQYF. The rearrangement joins TRBV7-8 to TRBJ2-3, with 11 bases lining up with TRBD2. With 6 bases clipped from V and 6 bases from J, the junction kept 11 bases outside the gene matches. CDR3 length: 16 amino acids. CDR1 and CDR2 from the germline V gene are SGHVS and FQNEAQ.